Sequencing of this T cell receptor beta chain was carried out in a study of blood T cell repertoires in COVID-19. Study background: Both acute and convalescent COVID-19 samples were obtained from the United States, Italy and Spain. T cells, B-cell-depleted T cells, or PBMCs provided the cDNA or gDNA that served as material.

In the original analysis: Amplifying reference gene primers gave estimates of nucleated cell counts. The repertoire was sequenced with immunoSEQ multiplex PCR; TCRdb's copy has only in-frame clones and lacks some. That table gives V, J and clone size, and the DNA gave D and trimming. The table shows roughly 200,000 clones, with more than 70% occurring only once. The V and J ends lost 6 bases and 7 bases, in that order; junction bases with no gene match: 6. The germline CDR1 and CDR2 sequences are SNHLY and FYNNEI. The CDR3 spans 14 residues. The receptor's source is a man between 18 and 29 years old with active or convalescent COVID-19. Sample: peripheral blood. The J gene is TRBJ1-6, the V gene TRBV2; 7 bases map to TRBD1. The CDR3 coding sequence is TGTGCCAGCAGCGGGGACAGTTTAAATTCACCCCTCCACTTT. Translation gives CASSGDSLNSPLHF.